The T cell receptor (beta chain) under discussion was sequenced for a study of identical twins. For this clonotype: Antigen: not known.

Study-wide points: These conclusions were based on statistical analysis (cross-sectional, not following the same donors).

CDR1 is KGHDR, CDR2 SFDVKD, per germline. The CDR3 sequence is 14 residues long. V lost 8 bases, J lost 4 bases, and 5 bases stayed unmatched. There were only healthy Caucasians among the donors. Unique molecular identifiers were present on the cDNA, which also gained a universal primer site by template switching. TCRdb itself ran the 5' RACE reads through MiXCR, one entry per CDR3 protein. The sample has 1.5 million to 2 million distinct CDR3 sequences; around 29% are singletons. The sequenced material came from cord blood. This TCR came from a newborn girl in good health. The chain uses TRBV24-1 and TRBJ1-5; TRBD1 agrees at 9 bases. The CDR3 sequence: CATKGQGENQPQHF. In DNA, the CDR3 is TGTGCCACCAAGGGACAGGGTGAGAATCAGCCCCAGCATTTT.